These 6 T cell receptor beta chains were sequenced from one sample in a study of cytomegalovirus exposure and HLA in healthy donors. This PCR relied on a set of 60 Vbeta primers and 13 Jbeta primers. Measured with immunoSEQ multiplex PCR; TCRdb has only the in-frame clones, and not every one. This sample has more than 90,000 clones, with 65% to 85% found just once. The specimen was PBMCs. Every receptor here comes from a man aged 50 to 59 in good health and CMV-seronegative.

This chain uses TRBV4-2 with TRBJ1-4; tentatively, D is TRBD1 (6 bases). Germline-derived CDR1 and CDR2 are LGHNA and YNFKEQ. The CDR3 contains 14 residues. V lost 4 bases, J lost 7 bases, and 13 bases lay in between. Here the CDR3 DNA reads TGTGCCAGCAGCCGTAACAGGGTCAGTGAAAAACTGTTTTTT. This sequence encodes CASSRNRVSEKLFF.

The genes are TRBV23-1 and TRBJ1-1; tentative D call: TRBD1 (5 bases). TRBV23-1 carries the ORF label, with uncertain function. The CDR3 runs 15 residues. V was pared by 0 bases and J by 6 bases, with 14 bases between. As DNA, the CDR3 is TGCGCCAGCAGTCAATCCGGGACTCAGGGTTCTGAAGCTTTCTTT. Amino acids: CASSQSGTQGSEAFF.

The rearrangement links TRBV28 to TRBJ2-1; TRBD2 matches 9 bases. V lost 3 bases to trimming and J lost 7 bases; unmatched junction nucleotides: 7. Germline values: CDR1 MDHEN, CDR2 SYDVKM. The CDR3 is made up of 15 amino acids. The CDR3 DNA sequence: TGTGCCAGCAGTTTGAGCCCTAGCGGGATTAATGAGCAGTTCTTC. It encodes CASSLSPSGINEQFF.

Concerning this clone: Other nucleotide sequences in the sample specify the same CDR3. This sequence joins TRBV27 and TRBJ1-5, with a tentative D call TRBD1 (6 bases). CDR1 is MNHEY, CDR2 SMNVEV, per germline (reference sequence). The germline V and J ends were trimmed by 4 bases and 7 bases, with 11 bases remaining between them. The CDR3 length is 13 residues. The CDR3 region is CASSSQGRQPQHF. CDR3 DNA sequence: TGTGCCAGCAGTTCACAGGGCCGGCAGCCCCAGCATTTT.

The gene calls are TRBV28 and TRBJ1-1; D unresolved. V shed 3 bases and J shed 0 bases, with 17 bases lying between them. CDR1 and CDR2 from the germline V gene are MDHEN and SYDVKM. The CDR3 has 17 amino acids. The CDR3 region is CASSFGPGGPMNTEAFF. The CDR3 coding sequence is TGTGCCAGCAGTTTCGGTCCCGGAGGGCCCATGAACACTGAAGCTTTCTTT.

The chain combines TRBV25-1 with TRBJ2-7; tentative D call: TRBD1 (6 bases). The germline gives CDR1 MGHDK, CDR2 SYGVNS. There are 16 residues in the CDR3. Trimming left V 6 bases short and J 3 bases short, with 21 bases between. CDR3 nucleotide sequence: TGTGCCAGCAGCCCCCCCGGCTCGGGACAATACTACGAGCAGTACTTC. This gives the protein CASSPPGSGQYYEQYF.